The 28 T cell receptor beta chains below were found in one sample sequenced in a study of blood T cell repertoires in COVID-19. The protocol was immunoSEQ multiplex PCR, while the TCRdb copy is restricted to in-frame clones and leaves out a portion. This sample has about 40,000 clones, with roughly 83% found just once. Sequencing used peripheral blood. The receptors here all came from a human donor with acute or convalescent COVID-19. The donor label of this sample is uncertain.

V and J are TRBV7-8 and TRBJ2-3, with TRBD2 identical over 14 bases. CDR3 length equals 19 residues. The germline CDR1 and CDR2 sequences are SGHVS and FQNEAQ. Losses at the gene ends were 5 bases for V and 1 base for J; bases not matched to a gene: 11. This CDR3 is CASSLWTSGGRGRTDTQYF. The CDR3 DNA reads TGTGCCAGCAGCCTCTGGACTAGCGGGGGGCGTGGGCGCACAGATACGCAGTATTTT.

The chain combines TRBV5-1 with TRBJ2-5; 7 bases are a match to TRBD1. Germline V gene data show CDR1 as SGHRS and CDR2 as YFSETQ. This CDR3 is 15 amino acids long. With 4 bases clipped from V and 2 bases from J, the junction kept 8 bases outside the gene matches. CDR3 amino acids: CASSLRQGDQETQYF. CDR3 DNA: TGCGCCAGCAGCCTCAGACAGGGCGATCAAGAGACCCAGTACTTC. The entire variable domain, with the rest obtained from reference TRBV5-1 and TRBJ2-5, is as follows: KAGVTQTPRYLIKTRGQQVTLSCSPISGHRSVSWYQQTPGQGLQFLFEYFSETQRNKGNFPGRFSGRQFSNSRSEMNVSTLELGDSALYLCASSLRQGDQETQYFGPGTRLLVL.

The rearrangement links TRBV6-5 to TRBJ1-2; TRBD1 matches 9 bases. This CDR3 has 15 residues. CDR1 MNHEY and CDR2 SVGAGI come from the germline V gene. The J segment lost 5 bases and the V segment lost 5 bases, leaving 9 bases of the junction unmatched. In DNA, the CDR3 is TGTGCCAGCAGTAATCCGGGACAGGGTTTATATGGCTACACCTTC. This translates into CASSNPGQGLYGYTF.

This clone was observed a handful of times. CDR3 loop: CATSKRLQGGDSNQPQHF. The CDR3 nucleotides read TGTGCCACCAGCAAGAGACTACAGGGGGGCGATAGCAATCAGCCCCAGCATTTT. This chain links TRBV15 with TRBJ1-5, with 8 bases identical to TRBD1. The CDR3 is made up of 18 amino acids. V was pared by 4 bases and J by 0 bases, with 11 bases of the junction left unmatched. From germline, CDR1 is LNHNV and CDR2 YYDKDF (reference sequence).

A note on this clone: This could be a read error, since a much larger clone is one nucleotide away. The J gene is TRBJ1-2, the V gene TRBV5-4, with TRBD1 identical over 8 bases. Germline V gene sequence: CDR1 SGHNT, CDR2 YYREEE (reference sequence). Trimming at V came to 4 bases and at J to 2 bases, leaving 1 base not matched to a gene. There are 13 residues in the CDR3. The CDR3 nucleotides are TGTGCCAGCAGCCGGACAGGGAACTATGGCTACACCTTC. Protein: CASSRTGNYGYTF.

The chain couples TRBV23-1 to TRBJ2-1; D ambiguous. TRBV23-1 is flagged as an ORF with uncertain function. The CDR3 sequence is 15 residues long. V was shortened by 0 bases and J by 7 bases, with 13 bases between the two germline ends. The CDR3 DNA reads TGCGCCAGCAGTCAATCTGGTGTCCAGGTTAATGAGCAGTTCTTC. This sequence encodes CASSQSGVQVNEQFF.

This clone appeared once. The rearrangement uses TRBV15 and TRBJ1-2; TRBD1 aligns across 8 bases. CDR1 is LNHNV and CDR2 is YYDKDF in the germline V gene (reference sequence). The CDR3 is 14 residues long. V trimming: 4 bases; J trimming: 2 bases; junction bases outside the gene matches: 3. The CDR3 DNA reads TGTGCCACCAGCACTTGGACAGGGAACTATGGCTACACCTTC. This codes for CATSTWTGNYGYTF.

V gene TRBV6-5 combines with J gene TRBJ1-6; weak D call: TRBD1 (5 bases). Germline CDR1 is MNHEY and CDR2 is SVGAGI. V shed 11 bases and J shed 3 bases, with 14 bases lying between them. CDR3 length: 14 amino acids. CDR3 region: CAGGTSRYNSPLHF. In DNA form, the CDR3 reads TGTGCCGGAGGGACCTCTCGCTATAATTCACCCCTCCACTTT.

The chain uses TRBV3-1 (or the pseudogene TRBV3-2) and TRBJ1-1; maybe TRBD1 (5 bases). Trimming left V 1 base short and J 4 bases short, with 13 bases between. This CDR3 is built from 15 residues. CDR1 and CDR2 from the germline V gene are LGHDT and YNNKEL (reference sequence). In nucleotides, the CDR3 is TGTGCCAGCAGCCAAGGTGGGGCGGCAGGCACTGAAGCTTTCTTT. It specifies CASSQGGAAGTEAFF.

CDR3 coding DNA: TGTGCCAGTAGTCGACAGGGTGAGGGAGAGACCCAGTACTTC. This sequence encodes CASSRQGEGETQYF. This chain joins TRBV19 and TRBJ2-5; 7 nucleotides match TRBD1. The ends lost 5 bases at V and 4 bases at J; junction bases unmatched: 7. Looked up from germline, CDR1 is LNHDA and CDR2 is SQIVND (reference sequence). This CDR3 contains 14 residues.

V gene TRBV27 combines with J gene TRBJ1-6; D perhaps matches TRBD1 (6 bases). The CDR3 is 14 amino acids. Looked up from germline, CDR1 is MNHEY and CDR2 is SMNVEV (reference sequence). The ends were cut back, 3 bases at V and 7 bases at J, with 10 bases in the middle. The CDR3 reads CASSFLTGNSPLHF. CDR3 in DNA: TGTGCCAGCAGTTTTCTGACAGGCAATTCACCCCTCCACTTT.

The V and J genes are TRBV3-1 (or the pseudogene TRBV3-2) and TRBJ2-2; 12 bases fit TRBD2. Trimming removed 2 bases from V and 6 bases from J; junction bases left unmatched: 7. The CDR3 is 17 residues long. The germline V gene has CDR1 LGHDT and CDR2 YNNKEL (reference sequence). CDR3 nucleotides: TGTGCCAGCAGCCAAAGCCCGGGGACTAGCGGGCCCGGGGAGCTGTTTTTT. Its translation: CASSQSPGTSGPGELFF.

The J gene is TRBJ1-1, the V gene TRBV7-2, with D unresolved. Germline CDR1 SGHTA, CDR2 FQGNSA. Trimming took off 1 base at V and 0 bases at J, with 6 bases between the two ends. The length of the CDR3 is 14 residues. This CDR3 is CASSLVTLNTEAFF. The CDR3 bases are TGTGCCAGCAGCTTAGTTACATTGAACACTGAAGCTTTCTTT.

J is TRBJ2-6 and V is TRBV6-1; TRBD1 aligns across 8 bases. CDR3 length: 16 amino acids. V shed 6 bases and J 0 bases; nucleotides not matched to a gene: 4. The germline V gene has CDR1 MNHNS and CDR2 SASEGT. CDR3: CASRETGGSGANVLTF. The CDR3 coding sequence is TGTGCCAGCAGGGAAACAGGGGGCTCTGGGGCCAACGTCCTGACTTTC.

This clone was seen only a few times. The chain has TRBV7-8 and TRBJ1-5, with a tentative D call TRBD1 (5 bases). V lost 5 bases and J 6 bases, leaving 20 bases between the germline ends. Germline CDR1 and CDR2: SGHVS and FQNEAQ. This CDR3 has 16 residues. CDR3 bases: TGTGCCAGCAGCCCCGCGGCCGGGGGGTTGGCTCAGCCCCAGCATTTT. Amino acids: CASSPAAGGLAQPQHF.

The chain combines TRBV4-1 with TRBJ1-2; no definite D call. The germline CDR1 and CDR2 sequences are MGHRA and YSYEKL. The CDR3 contains 15 residues. With 7 bases removed from V and 7 bases from J, the gap between germline ends came to 22 bases. The CDR3 nucleotides read TGCGCCAGCATGAGGGAGACGCAAACGGCGTCTGGCTACACCTTC. Its protein product is CASMRETQTASGYTF.

This rearrangement joins TRBV9 to TRBJ2-1, with TRBD2 matching 7 bases. This CDR3 has 17 residues. V gave up 2 bases and J gave up 0 bases; unmatched junction bases: 8. The V gene's germline CDR1 is SGDLS and CDR2 YYNGEE. CDR3 loop: CASSVTSIANSYNEQFF. DNA of the CDR3: TGTGCCAGCAGCGTGACTAGCATTGCAAACTCCTACAATGAGCAGTTCTTC.

The CDR3, as DNA: TGCGCCAGCAGCTCTGGGGGGTCCGGAGGCTACACCTTC. Residues: CASSSGGSGGYTF. The rearrangement links TRBV5-1 to TRBJ1-2, with a possible D match to TRBD1 (5 bases). CDR3 length: 13 residues. The V end was cut by 3 bases, the J end by 8 bases, with 14 bases between. In germline, CDR1 is SGHRS, CDR2 YFSETQ.

This clone was found once. The chain is built from TRBV3-1 (or the pseudogene TRBV3-2) and TRBJ1-5, with no clear D. The CDR3 consists of 13 residues. Trimming left V 0 bases short and J 6 bases short, with 6 bases between. Looked up from germline, CDR1 is LGHDT and CDR2 is YNNKEL (reference sequence). The CDR3 region is CASSQDERQPQHF. In DNA, the CDR3 is TGTGCCAGCAGCCAAGATGAGCGTCAGCCCCAGCATTTT.

This clone was observed once. This chain joins TRBV3-1 (or the pseudogene TRBV3-2) and TRBJ1-6; 9 bases line up with TRBD1. The junction had 4 bases not matched to a gene; V was cut back by 5 bases and J by 8 bases. This CDR3 region has 14 residues. Per the germline V gene, CDR1 is LGHDT and CDR2 is YNNKEL (reference sequence). CDR3 DNA: TGTGCCAGCAGCAACCGGGACAGGGATTCACCCCTCCACTTT. Its protein is CASSNRDRDSPLHF.

J is TRBJ1-5 and V is TRBV19; TRBD1 matches at 9 bases. The ends lost 3 bases at V and 1 base at J; junction bases unmatched: 1. There are 15 residues in the CDR3. Per germline, CDR1 LNHDA and CDR2 SQIVND (reference sequence). The CDR3 loop reads CASSITGGSNQPQHF. The DNA for the CDR3 is TGTGCCAGTAGTATCACAGGGGGCAGCAATCAGCCCCAGCATTTT.

The rearrangement links TRBV9 to TRBJ1-5; 9 nucleotides align to TRBD1. CDR1 is SGDLS and CDR2 is YYNGEE in the germline V gene. The CDR3 sequence is 14 residues long. V lost 2 bases, J lost 4 bases, and 1 base stayed unmatched. The CDR3 nucleotides read TGTGCCAGCAGCGTGGGACAGGGTAATCAGCCCCAGCATTTT. It specifies CASSVGQGNQPQHF. Variable domain in full (rest from reference TRBV9 and TRBJ1-5): DSGVTQTPKHLITATGQRVTLRCSPRSGDLSVYWYQQSLDQGLQFLIQYYNGEERAKGNILERFSAQQFPDLHSELNLSSLELGDSALYFCASSVGQGNQPQHFGDGTRLSIL.

The chain combines TRBV6-5 with TRBJ2-7, with D perhaps matching TRBD1 (5 bases). V was pared by 0 bases and J by 2 bases, with 11 bases between. This CDR3 has 15 residues. Germline CDR1 MNHEY, CDR2 SVGAGI. The CDR3: CASSYSDRLTYEQYF. CDR3 coding DNA: TGTGCCAGCAGTTACTCCGACAGATTAACCTACGAGCAGTACTTC.

This chain connects TRBV5-1 to TRBJ1-1; 9 nucleotides line up with TRBD1. Germline assignment: CDR1 SGHRS and CDR2 YFSETQ. With V trimmed by 1 base and J by 4 bases, 14 bases remained unmatched. This CDR3 region has 18 residues. CDR3 nucleotides: TGCGCCAGCAGCTTGACACCGCCGGGACAGGGAATTAGCACTGAAGCTTTCTTT. It specifies CASSLTPPGQGISTEAFF.

V usage is TRBV28 and J usage is TRBJ1-2; D remains ambiguous. Germline V lookup: CDR1 MDHEN, CDR2 SYDVKM. The V and J ends lost 8 bases and 2 bases respectively, with 6 bases between them. CDR3 length: 11 amino acids. The CDR3 loop is CASRGNYGYTF. In DNA, the CDR3 is TGTGCCAGCCGGGGAAACTATGGCTACACCTTC.

This chain links TRBV19 with TRBJ2-7, with D possibly TRBD1 on 5 matching bases. Germline CDR1 is LNHDA and CDR2 is SQIVND (reference sequence). The CDR3 has 12 amino acids. Trimming removed 6 bases at V and 0 bases at J, with 6 bases between. CDR3 in amino acids: CASRGDSYEQYF. The CDR3 DNA reads as TGTGCCAGTAGAGGGGACTCCTACGAGCAGTACTTC.

Note on this clone: Its ends do not fully match the called genes, so a read error is possible. The J gene is TRBJ2-5, the V gene TRBV2, with 8 bases identical to TRBD1. From germline, CDR1 is SNHLY and CDR2 FYNNEI. CDR3 length: 14 amino acids. CDR3 region: CASREGQGQETQYF. The CDR3 DNA sequence: TGTGCCAGCAGAGAAGGACAGGGACAAGAGACCCAGTACTTC.

The chain links TRBV11-2 to TRBJ2-2; D remains unclear. V lost 2 bases, J lost 6 bases, and 13 bases lay in between. CDR3 size: 15 residues. Germline values: CDR1 SGHAT, CDR2 FQNNGV. CDR3 nucleotide sequence: TGTGCCAGCAGCTTACTACAGTTTGGATCCGGGGAGCTGTTTTTT. Protein sequence: CASSLLQFGSGELFF.